This T cell receptor (beta chain) is drawn from a study of blood T cell repertoires in COVID-19. About the research overall: Acute-phase and convalescent COVID-19 samples originated in the United States, Italy and Spain.

Donors in Cohort 3 who had recovered were those with two negative PCRs, healthcare professional clearance, or resolution of their symptoms. In germline, CDR1 is SGDLS, CDR2 YYNGEE. Trimming removed 4 bases at V and 3 bases at J, with 11 bases between. The CDR3 totals 14 residues. Authors' methods: The assay estimated nucleated cells by amplifying reference gene primers. TCRdb keeps only in-frame clones here, not all; method: immunoSEQ multiplex PCR. That table supplies the V and J calls and clone size; D and trimming were determined from the DNA. Counted here are about 210,000 clones, 81% occurring once; the ten biggest clones make up around 9.2%.

This TCR was sampled from a middle-aged man who had recovered from COVID-19. The J gene is TRBJ2-1, the V gene TRBV9; D perhaps matches TRBD2 (6 bases). Sequenced input: PBMCs or T cells enriched from blood (not recorded which). The DNA for the CDR3 is TGTGCCAGCAGCCCCTGGACTAACTACAATGAGCAGTTCTTC. Amino acids: CASSPWTNYNEQFF.